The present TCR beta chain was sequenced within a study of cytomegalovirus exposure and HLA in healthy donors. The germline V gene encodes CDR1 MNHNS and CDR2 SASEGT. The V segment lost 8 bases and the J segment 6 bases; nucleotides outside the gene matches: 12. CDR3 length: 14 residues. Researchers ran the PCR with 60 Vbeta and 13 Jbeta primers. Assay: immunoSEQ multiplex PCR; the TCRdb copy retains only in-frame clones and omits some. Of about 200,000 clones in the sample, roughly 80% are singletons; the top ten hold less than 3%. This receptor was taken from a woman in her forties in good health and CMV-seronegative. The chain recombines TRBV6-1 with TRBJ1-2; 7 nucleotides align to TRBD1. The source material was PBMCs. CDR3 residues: CASGPPGGGNGYTF. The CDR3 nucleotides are TGTGCCAGCGGACCCCCAGGAGGGGGCAATGGCTACACCTTC.